Below, one TCR beta chain is given with its context. The data are from a study of blood T cell repertoires in COVID-19. Study-wide context: Samples taken during acute and convalescent COVID-19 were collected in the United States, Italy and Spain.

In the original processing: Using reference gene primer amplification, nucleated cell counts were estimated. Some clones are missing from TCRdb's copy, which holds only in-frame ones; the method was immunoSEQ multiplex PCR. V, J and clone size reflect that table, while D and trimming were determined from the DNA. The sample holds fewer than 15,000 clones; 70% to 90% are singletons and the top ten take just over 50%. The CDR3 runs to 15 residues. Germline V gene sequence: CDR1 LGHDT, CDR2 YNNKEL (reference sequence). V dropped 0 bases and J dropped 8 bases, with 16 bases sitting between them. The chain links TRBV3-1 (or the pseudogene TRBV3-2) to TRBJ1-2; tentatively, D is TRBD1 (5 bases). The sample comprised peripheral blood. This receptor was identified in a man of 80 years or more with acute or convalescent COVID-19. DNA for the CDR3: TGTGCCAGCAGCCAAGATAACGGTGGACAAAGGGGCTACACCTTC. It is translated as CASSQDNGGQRGYTF.